This TCR beta chain came from a study of T cells in Graves' hyperthyroidism and ophthalmopathy. This clonotype turned up a few times. V dropped 1 base and J dropped 2 bases, with 11 bases sitting between them. Germline V lookup: CDR1 SEHNR, CDR2 FQNEAQ (reference sequence). The CDR3 runs 15 residues. RNA transcripts provided the source from which TCR beta CDR3 regions were amplified. An initial round of RT-PCR targeting the TCR CDR3 relied on the HTBI primer set. One entry per CDR3 protein, called by TCRdb with MiXCR from the multiplex PCR reads. This sample has some 600,000 distinct CDR3 sequences, with 35% to 55% found just once. The patients, who ranged from 18 to 65 in age, presented with newly diagnosed hyperthyroidism lasting under 2 months.

The sequenced sample was peripheral blood or thyroid tissue (not recorded which). The receptor was isolated from a woman between 18 and 29 years old with Graves' hyperthyroidism. The chain uses TRBV7-9 and TRBJ1-1, with a tentative D call TRBD1 (5 bases). CDR3 bases: TGTGCCAGCAGCTTAGGGGGGGGGGACAACACTGAAGCTTTCTTT. It is translated as CASSLGGGDNTEAFF.